This entry describes one TCR beta chain. The junction differs from germline at one of its ends, possibly a read error. Using RNA template, CDR3s of TCR alpha and beta were amplified with iRepertoire arm-PCR. TCRdb used MiXCR to reprocess the multiplex PCR reads, holding one entry per CDR3 protein. Among 170,000 or so distinct CDR3 sequences listed, around 40% were seen once. This record belongs to a study of glioma-infiltrating T cells. Germline V CDR1 and CDR2: MNHNS, SASEGT. The CDR3 has 14 residues. This receptor was obtained from a human donor with low-grade glioma or glioblastoma, undergoing nonglioma brain surgery, or in good health (not recorded which). Sequencing input: glioma tissue, nonneoplastic brain tissue, or PBMCs (not recorded which). The chain couples TRBV6-1 to TRBJ1-1; D may be TRBD1 (6 bases). The CDR3: CAISIQGGNTETFF. The CDR3 region has the DNA TGTGCCATCAGTATACAGGGCGGGAACACTGAAACTTTCTTT.